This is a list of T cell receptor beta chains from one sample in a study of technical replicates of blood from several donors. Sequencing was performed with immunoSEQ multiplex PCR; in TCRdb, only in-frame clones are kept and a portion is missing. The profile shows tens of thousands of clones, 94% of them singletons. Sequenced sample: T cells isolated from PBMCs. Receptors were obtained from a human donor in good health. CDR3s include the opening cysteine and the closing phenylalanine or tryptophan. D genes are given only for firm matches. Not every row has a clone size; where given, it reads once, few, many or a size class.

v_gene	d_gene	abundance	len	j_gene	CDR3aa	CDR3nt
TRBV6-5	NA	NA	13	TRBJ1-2	CAIHRELGYGYTF	TGTGCCATACACAGGGAGTTGGGCTATGGCTACACCTTC
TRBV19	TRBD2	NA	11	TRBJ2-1	CASSLGGEQFF	TGTGCCAGTAGTCTGGGGGGGGAGCAGTTCTTC
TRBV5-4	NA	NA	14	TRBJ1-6	CASSLRANDSPLHF	TGTGCCAGCAGCCTGCGGGCTAATGATTCACCCCTCCACTTT
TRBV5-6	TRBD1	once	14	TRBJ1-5	CASSQKTGNQPQHF	TGTGCCAGCAGCCAAAAGACAGGGAATCAGCCCCAGCATTTT
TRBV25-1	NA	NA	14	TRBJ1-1	CASSDGPGDTEAFF	TGTGCCAGCAGTGACGGACCGGGAGACACTGAAGCTTTCTTT
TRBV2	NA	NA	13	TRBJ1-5	CASRIRENQPQHF	TGTGCCAGCAGAATTAGGGAGAATCAGCCCCAGCATTTT
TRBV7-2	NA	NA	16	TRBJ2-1	CASSQREAPPYNEQFF	TGTGCCAGCAGCCAGAGGGAGGCCCCACCCTACAATGAGCAGTTCTTC
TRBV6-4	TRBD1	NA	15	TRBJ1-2	CAKEGGIQGADGYTF	TGTGCCAAGGAGGGGGGTATACAGGGGGCGGATGGCTACACCTTC
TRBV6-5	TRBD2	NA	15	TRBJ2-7	CASSLGLAGYYEQYF	TGTGCCAGCAGTTTGGGACTAGCTGGATACTACGAGCAGTACTTC
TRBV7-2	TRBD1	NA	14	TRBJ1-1	CASSFYGQAAEAFF	TGTGCCAGCAGCTTTTACGGACAGGCGGCTGAAGCTTTCTTT
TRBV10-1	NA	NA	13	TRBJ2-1	CASSEKGRHEQFF	TGCGCCAGCAGTGAGAAGGGGCGGCATGAGCAGTTCTTC
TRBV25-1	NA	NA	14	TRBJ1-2	CASSERHSNYGYTF	TGTGCCAGCAGTGAACGACACAGCAACTATGGCTACACCTTC
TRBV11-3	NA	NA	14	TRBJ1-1	CASSYYDSDTEAFF	TGTGCCAGCAGCTATTACGACAGCGACACTGAAGCTTTCTTT
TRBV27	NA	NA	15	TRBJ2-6	CASSFGVSGANVLTF	TGTGCCAGCAGTTTCGGGGTTTCTGGGGCCAACGTCCTGACTTTC
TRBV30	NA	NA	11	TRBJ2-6	CASSGANVLTF	TGTGCCTCCTCCGGGGCCAACGTCCTGACTTTC
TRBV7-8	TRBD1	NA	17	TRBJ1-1	CASSLGDRGLYYTEAFF	TGTGCCAGCAGCTTGGGGGACAGGGGGCTTTACTACACTGAAGCTTTCTTT
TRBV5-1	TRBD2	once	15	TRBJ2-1	CASSMTSGSFDEQFF	TGCGCCAGCAGCATGACTAGCGGGTCTTTCGATGAGCAGTTCTTC
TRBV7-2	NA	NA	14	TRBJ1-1	CASSLVREGTEAFF	TGTGCCAGCAGCTTAGTAAGGGAGGGCACTGAAGCTTTCTTT
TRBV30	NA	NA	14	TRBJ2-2	CAWSRTGNGGELFF	TGTGCCTGGAGTCGAACAGGAAACGGCGGGGAGCTGTTTTTT
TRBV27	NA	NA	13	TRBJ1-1	CASRPEGNTEAFF	TGTGCCAGCAGACCGGAGGGGAACACTGAAGCTTTCTTT
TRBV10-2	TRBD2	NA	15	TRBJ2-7	CASSESRLAGPEQYF	TGCGCCAGCAGTGAGTCAAGACTAGCGGGACCCGAGCAGTACTTC
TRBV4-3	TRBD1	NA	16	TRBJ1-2	CASSHLIGTGDDGYTF	TGCGCCAGCAGCCATTTAATTGGGACAGGGGATGATGGCTACACCTTC
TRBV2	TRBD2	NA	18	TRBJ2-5	CASSDTRLAGLTGETQYF	TGTGCCAGCAGTGACACCAGACTAGCGGGACTAACAGGGGAGACCCAGTACTTC
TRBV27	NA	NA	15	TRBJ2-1	CASSLSFGGPNEQFF	TGTGCCAGCAGTTTATCATTCGGGGGGCCAAATGAGCAGTTCTTC
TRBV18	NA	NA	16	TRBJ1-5	CASSPSRVQGNQPQHF	TGTGCCAGCTCACCAAGCAGGGTTCAGGGCAATCAGCCCCAGCATTTT
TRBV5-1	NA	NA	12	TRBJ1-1	CASSLTGLGAFF	TGCGCCAGCAGCTTGACAGGGCTCGGAGCTTTCTTT
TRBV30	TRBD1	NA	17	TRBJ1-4	CACFLNRGFRDVEKLFF	TGTGCCTGTTTTCTGAACAGGGGCTTCCGAGACGTAGAAAAACTGTTTTTT
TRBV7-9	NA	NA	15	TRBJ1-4	CASSLAGGRDEKLFF	TGTGCCAGCAGCTTAGCCGGGGGGCGAGATGAAAAACTGTTTTTT
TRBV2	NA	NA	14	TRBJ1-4	CASNWESLNEKLFF	TGTGCCAGCAATTGGGAGAGCCTTAATGAAAAACTGTTTTTT
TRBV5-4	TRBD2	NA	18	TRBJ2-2	CASRHLAGELRFTGELFF	TGTGCCAGCAGGCACCTAGCGGGAGAATTAAGATTCACCGGGGAGCTGTTTTTT
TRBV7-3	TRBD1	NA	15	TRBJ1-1	CASSSLGTGYTEAFF	TGTGCCAGCAGCTCCCTTGGGACAGGCTACACTGAAGCTTTCTTT
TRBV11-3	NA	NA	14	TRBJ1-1	CASSSHTVGSEAFF	TGTGCCAGCAGCTCCCACACCGTAGGGAGTGAAGCTTTCTTT
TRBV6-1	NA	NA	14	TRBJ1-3	CASSVGTAGNTIYF	TGTGCCAGCAGTGTTGGGACTGCTGGAAACACCATATATTTT
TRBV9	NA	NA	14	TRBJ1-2	CASSVAHRESPGTF	TGTGCCAGCAGCGTAGCTCACAGGGAGTCCCCCGGCACCTTC
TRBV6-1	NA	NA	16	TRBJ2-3	CASSEILAGGTDTQYF	TGTGCCAGCAGTGAAATCTTGGCAGGGGGCACAGATACGCAGTATTTT
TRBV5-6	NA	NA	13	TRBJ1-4	CASSLGTNEKLFF	TGTGCCAGCAGCTTGGGGACAAATGAAAAACTGTTTTTT
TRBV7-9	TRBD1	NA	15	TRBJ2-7	CASSADPGQSWEQYF	TGTGCCAGCAGCGCCGACCCGGGACAGTCATGGGAGCAGTACTTC
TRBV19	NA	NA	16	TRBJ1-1	CASSISGHGLYTEAFF	TGTGCCAGTAGTATATCTGGACATGGGCTTTACACTGAAGCTTTCTTT
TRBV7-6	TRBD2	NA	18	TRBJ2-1	CASSLDPRLAGSYNEQFF	TGTGCCAGCAGCTTAGACCCCAGACTAGCGGGCTCGTACAATGAGCAGTTCTTC
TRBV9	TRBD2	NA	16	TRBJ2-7	CASSAYTSGRWGEQYF	TGTGCCAGCAGCGCCTATACTAGCGGGAGATGGGGCGAGCAGTACTTC
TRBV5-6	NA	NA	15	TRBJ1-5	CASSLYGFSNQPQHF	TGTGCCAGCAGCTTGTACGGGTTCAGCAATCAGCCCCAGCATTTT
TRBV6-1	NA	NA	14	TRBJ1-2	CASSDLGRNYGYTF	TGTGCCAGCAGTGACCTGGGCAGGAACTATGGCTACACCTTC
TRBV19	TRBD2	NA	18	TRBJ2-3	CASSIEGLAGGLPDTQYF	TGTGCCAGTAGTATAGAAGGACTAGCGGGAGGGCTCCCAGATACGCAGTATTTT
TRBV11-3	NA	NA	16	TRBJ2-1	CASSLTSGELFNEQFF	TGTGCCAGCAGCTTAACGTCGGGAGAGCTTTTCAATGAGCAGTTCTTC
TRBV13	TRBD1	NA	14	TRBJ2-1	CASSLGGTGNEQFF	TGTGCCAGCAGCCTAGGAGGGACAGGCAATGAGCAGTTCTTC
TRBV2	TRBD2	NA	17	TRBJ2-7	CASSSSKGLAGDHEQYF	TGTGCCAGCAGCTCCTCCAAGGGACTAGCGGGAGACCACGAGCAGTACTTC
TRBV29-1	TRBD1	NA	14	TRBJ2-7	CSVDTGTGDYEQYF	TGCAGCGTTGATACCGGGACAGGGGACTACGAGCAGTACTTC
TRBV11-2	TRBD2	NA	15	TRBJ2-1	CASSLAPSGSNEQFF	TGTGCCAGCAGCTTAGCCCCTAGCGGGAGTAATGAGCAGTTCTTC
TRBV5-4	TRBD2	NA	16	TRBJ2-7	CASSTGLAGGSSEQYF	TGTGCCAGCAGCACGGGACTAGCGGGAGGGTCCTCCGAGCAGTACTTC
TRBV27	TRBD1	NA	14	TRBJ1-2	CASSFRQGDYGYTF	TGTGCCAGCAGTTTCCGACAGGGCGACTATGGCTACACCTTC
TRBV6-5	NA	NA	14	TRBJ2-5	CASRTGVWQETQYF	TGTGCCAGCCGAACGGGAGTATGGCAAGAGACCCAGTACTTC